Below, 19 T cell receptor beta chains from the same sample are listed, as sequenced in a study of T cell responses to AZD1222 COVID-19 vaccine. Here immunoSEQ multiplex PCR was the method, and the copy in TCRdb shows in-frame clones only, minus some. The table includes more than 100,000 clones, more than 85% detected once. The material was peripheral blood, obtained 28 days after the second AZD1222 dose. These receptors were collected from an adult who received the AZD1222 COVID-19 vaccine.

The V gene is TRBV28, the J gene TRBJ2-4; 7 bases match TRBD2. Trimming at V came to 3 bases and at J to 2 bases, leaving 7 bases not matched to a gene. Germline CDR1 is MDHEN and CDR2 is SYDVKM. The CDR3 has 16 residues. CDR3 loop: CASSFRREWTKNIQYF. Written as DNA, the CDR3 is TGTGCCAGCAGTTTTAGGCGGGAGTGGACCAAAAACATTCAGTACTTC.

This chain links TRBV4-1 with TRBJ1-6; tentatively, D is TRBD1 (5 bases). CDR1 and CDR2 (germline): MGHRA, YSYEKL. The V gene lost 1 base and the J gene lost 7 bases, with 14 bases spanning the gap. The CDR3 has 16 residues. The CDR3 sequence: CASSQVMGGDNSPLHF. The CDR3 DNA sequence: TGCGCCAGCAGCCAAGTCATGGGGGGAGACAATTCACCCCTCCACTTT.

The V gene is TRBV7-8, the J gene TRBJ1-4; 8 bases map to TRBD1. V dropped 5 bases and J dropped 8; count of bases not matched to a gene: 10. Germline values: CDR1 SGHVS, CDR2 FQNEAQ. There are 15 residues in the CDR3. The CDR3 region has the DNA TGTGCCAGCAGCGAAACGGACAGGGCTTTAGAAAAACTGTTTTTT. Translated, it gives CASSETDRALEKLFF.

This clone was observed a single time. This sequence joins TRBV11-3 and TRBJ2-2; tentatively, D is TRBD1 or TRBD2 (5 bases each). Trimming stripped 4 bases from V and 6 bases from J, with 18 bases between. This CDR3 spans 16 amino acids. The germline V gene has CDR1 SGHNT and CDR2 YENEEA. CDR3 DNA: TGTGCCAGCAGCTATTCCCCGACAGTGGGGGCCGGGGAGCTGTTTTTT. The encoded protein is CASSYSPTVGAGELFF.

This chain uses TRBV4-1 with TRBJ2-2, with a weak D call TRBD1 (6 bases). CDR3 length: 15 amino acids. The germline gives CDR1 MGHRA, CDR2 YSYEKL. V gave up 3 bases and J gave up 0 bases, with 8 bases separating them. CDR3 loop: CASSQGHPNTGELFF. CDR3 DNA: TGCGCCAGCAGCCAGGGACACCCGAACACCGGGGAGCTGTTTTTT.

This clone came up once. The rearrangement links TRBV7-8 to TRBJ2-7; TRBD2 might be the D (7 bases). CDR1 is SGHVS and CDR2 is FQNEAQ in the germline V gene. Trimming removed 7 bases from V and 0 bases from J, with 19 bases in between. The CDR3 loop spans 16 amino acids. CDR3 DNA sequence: TGTGCCAGCACCAAAGGGGGGGCAGATACCTCCTACGAGCAGTACTTC. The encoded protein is CASTKGGADTSYEQYF.

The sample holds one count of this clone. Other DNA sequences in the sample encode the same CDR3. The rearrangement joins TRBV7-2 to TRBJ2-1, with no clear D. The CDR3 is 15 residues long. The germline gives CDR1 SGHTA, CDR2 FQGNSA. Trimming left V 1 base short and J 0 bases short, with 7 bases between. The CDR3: CASSLGVGSYNEQFF. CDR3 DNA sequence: TGTGCCAGCAGCTTAGGGGTCGGCTCCTACAATGAGCAGTTCTTC.

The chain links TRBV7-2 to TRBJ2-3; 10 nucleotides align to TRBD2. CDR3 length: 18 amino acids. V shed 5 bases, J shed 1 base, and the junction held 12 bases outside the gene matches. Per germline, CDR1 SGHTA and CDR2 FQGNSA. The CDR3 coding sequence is TGTGCCAGCAGCGCTAAAAGCGGGAGGGCGGTGGGCACAGATACGCAGTATTTT. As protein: CASSAKSGRAVGTDTQYF. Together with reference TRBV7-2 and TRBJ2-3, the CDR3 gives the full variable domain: GAGVSQSPSNKVTEKGKDVELRCDPISGHTALYWYRQSLGQGLEFLIYFQGNSAPDKSGLPSDRFSAERTGGSVSTLTIQRTQQEDSAVYLCASSAKSGRAVGTDTQYFGPGTRLTVL.

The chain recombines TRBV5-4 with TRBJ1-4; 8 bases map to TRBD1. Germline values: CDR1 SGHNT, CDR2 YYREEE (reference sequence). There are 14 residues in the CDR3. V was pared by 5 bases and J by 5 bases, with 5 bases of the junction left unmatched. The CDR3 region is CASSPSGGNEKLFF. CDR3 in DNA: TGTGCCAGCAGTCCATCAGGGGGCAATGAAAAACTGTTTTTT.

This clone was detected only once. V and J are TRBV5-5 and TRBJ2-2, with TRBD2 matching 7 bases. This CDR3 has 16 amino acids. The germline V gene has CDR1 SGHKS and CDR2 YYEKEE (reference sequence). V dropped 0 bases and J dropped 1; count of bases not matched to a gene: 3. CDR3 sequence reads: CASSLAAGENTGELFF. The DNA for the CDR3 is TGTGCCAGCAGCTTGGCTGCGGGGGAGAACACCGGGGAGCTGTTTTTT.

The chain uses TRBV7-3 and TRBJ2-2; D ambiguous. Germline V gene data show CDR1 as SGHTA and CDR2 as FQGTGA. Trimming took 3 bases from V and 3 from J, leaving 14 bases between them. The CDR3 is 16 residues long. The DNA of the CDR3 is TGTGCCAGCAGCTTTAGTTGGGGTGGGGACACCGGGGAGCTGTTTTTT. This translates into CASSFSWGGDTGELFF.

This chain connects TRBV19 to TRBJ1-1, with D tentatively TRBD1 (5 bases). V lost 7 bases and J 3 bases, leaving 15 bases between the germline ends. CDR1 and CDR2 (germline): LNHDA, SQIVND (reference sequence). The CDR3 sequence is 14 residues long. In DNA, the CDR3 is TGTGCCAGTACTCAAACAGGTGGGTACACTGAAGCTTTCTTT. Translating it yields CASTQTGGYTEAFF.

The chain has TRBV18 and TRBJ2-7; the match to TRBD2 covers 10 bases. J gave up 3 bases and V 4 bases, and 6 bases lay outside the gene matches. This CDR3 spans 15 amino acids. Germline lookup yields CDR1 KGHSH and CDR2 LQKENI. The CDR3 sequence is CASSRGLAENYEQYF. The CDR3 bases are TGTGCCAGCTCACGAGGACTAGCGGAGAACTACGAGCAGTACTTC.

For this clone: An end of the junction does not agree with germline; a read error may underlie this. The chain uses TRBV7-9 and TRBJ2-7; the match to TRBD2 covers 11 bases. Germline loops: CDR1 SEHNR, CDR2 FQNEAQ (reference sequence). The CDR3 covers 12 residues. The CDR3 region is CASSLAGGEQYF. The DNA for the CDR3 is TGTGCCAGCAGCCTAGCGGGGGGCGAGCAGTACTTC.

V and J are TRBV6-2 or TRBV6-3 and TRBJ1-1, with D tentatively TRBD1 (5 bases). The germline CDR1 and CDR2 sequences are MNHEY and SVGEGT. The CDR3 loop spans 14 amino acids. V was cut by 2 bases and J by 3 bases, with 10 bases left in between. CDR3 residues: CASSYGKGYTEAFF. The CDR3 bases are TGTGCCAGCAGTTACGGAAAGGGGTACACTGAAGCTTTCTTT.

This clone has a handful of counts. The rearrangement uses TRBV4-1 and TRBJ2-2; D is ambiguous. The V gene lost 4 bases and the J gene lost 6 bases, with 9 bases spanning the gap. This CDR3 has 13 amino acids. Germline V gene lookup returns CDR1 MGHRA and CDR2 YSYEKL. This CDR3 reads CASSPRNSGELFF. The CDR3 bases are TGCGCCAGCAGCCCCCGAAATTCCGGGGAGCTGTTTTTT.

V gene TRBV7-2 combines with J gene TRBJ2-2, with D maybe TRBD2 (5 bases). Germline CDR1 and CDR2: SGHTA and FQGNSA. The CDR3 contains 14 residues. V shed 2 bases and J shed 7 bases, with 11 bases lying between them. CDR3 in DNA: TGTGCCAGCAGCTTATTATCGGGGAGCGGGGAGCTGTTTTTT. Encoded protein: CASSLLSGSGELFF.

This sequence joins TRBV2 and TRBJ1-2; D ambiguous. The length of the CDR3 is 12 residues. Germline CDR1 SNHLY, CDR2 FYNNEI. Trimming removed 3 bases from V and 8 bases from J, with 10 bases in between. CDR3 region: CASSDGFGGYTF. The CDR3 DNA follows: TGTGCCAGCAGTGATGGGTTTGGGGGCTACACCTTC.

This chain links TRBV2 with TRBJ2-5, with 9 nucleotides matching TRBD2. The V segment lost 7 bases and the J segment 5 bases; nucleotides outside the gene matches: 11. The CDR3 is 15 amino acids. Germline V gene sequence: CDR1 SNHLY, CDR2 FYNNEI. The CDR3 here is CASIPSGSGGETQYF. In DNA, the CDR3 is TGTGCCAGCATCCCCTCCGGGAGCGGGGGGGAGACCCAGTACTTC.